A single T cell receptor beta chain is shown here with its context. Samples underwent the assay at deep level. Researchers divided each subset's genomic DNA evenly across several immunoSEQ plates. Some clones are missing from TCRdb's copy, which holds only in-frame ones; the method was immunoSEQ multiplex PCR. The table records some 360,000 clones, roughly 80% of them present only once. The source of the sample is a study of shared clonotypes between healthy human individuals. For the study at large: Donors had three CD4 naive, three CD4 memory, two CD8 naive and one CD8 memory plate apiece.

The CDR3 loop spans 16 amino acids. CDR1 and CDR2 (germline): KGHSH, LQKENI. V shed 2 bases, J shed 7 bases, and the junction held 9 bases outside the gene matches. The origin of this receptor is a man aged 30 to 45 in good health. Sample: memory CD4+ T cells sorted from blood. Stated subset: CD45RA-negative fraction. The chain has TRBV18 and TRBJ2-1, with 9 bases matching TRBD2. The CDR3 spells CASSPFASGIPNEQFF. The CDR3 nucleotides are TGTGCCAGCTCACCATTCGCTAGCGGGATACCGAATGAGCAGTTCTTC.